This T cell receptor (beta chain) originates from a study of T-cell reconstitution after alpha-beta-depleted transplantation in children. Unique molecular identifiers were incorporated when the TCRbeta library was constructed. Using its own MiXCR run on the PCR reads, TCRdb lists one record per CDR3 protein. The data hold about 980,000 distinct CDR3 sequences, with roughly 29% observed a single time. CDR1 and CDR2 (germline): SNHLY, FYNNEI. V was pared by 6 bases and J by 4 bases, with 8 bases of the junction left unmatched. CDR3 size: 14 residues. The sequences come from PBMCs, mostly from graft donor cells, collected 360 days after TCRalphabeta/CD19-depleted stem cell transplant. The chain employs TRBV2 and TRBJ1-2; TRBD1 matches 7 bases. The clonotype was recovered from a boy in the first two years of life who had a stem cell transplant for SCID, so the T cells may come from the graft donor. The CDR3, as DNA: TGTGCCAGCAGAAGAACCGGGACAGCCTATGGCTACACCTTC. This sequence encodes CASRRTGTAYGYTF.